The next 28 T cell receptor beta chains were all read from a single sample in a study of CD8 T cells in ankylosing spondylitis. Study-wide points: Apparently characteristic of ankylosing spondylitis blood was a TCR beta motif (roughly eight highly homologous variants).

TCRdb processed the 5' RACE reads anew with MiXCR; each CDR3 protein has one entry. The table has roughly 700,000 distinct CDR3 sequences, 19% seen once. What these receptors recognize is not known. Source material: blood, either unsorted or a sorted T cell fraction (not recorded which). The receptors originated from a male donor with ankylosing spondylitis.

This clonotype showed up just a few times. The chain is built from TRBV19 and TRBJ1-5, with unresolved D. The CDR3 is 14 residues long. V dropped 9 bases and J dropped 1 base, with 13 bases sitting between them. Germline V gene lookup returns CDR1 LNHDA and CDR2 SQIVND (reference sequence). CDR3 in amino acids: CASHRGGSNQPQHF. CDR3 coding DNA: TGTGCCAGCCACCGGGGTGGGAGCAATCAGCCCCAGCATTTT.

J is TRBJ1-2 and V is TRBV4-3, with D hard to call. With 0 bases removed from V and 4 bases from J, the gap between germline ends came to 12 bases. The germline CDR1 and CDR2 sequences are LGHNA and YSLEER. The length of the CDR3 is 15 residues. In DNA form, the CDR3 reads TGCGCCAGCAGCCAAGATATTAGAGGAGTCTATGGCTACACCTTC. Encoded protein: CASSQDIRGVYGYTF.

In this sample, this clonotype turned up a few times. The gene calls are TRBV20-1 and TRBJ1-2; D remains ambiguous. Per the germline V gene, CDR1 is DFQATT and CDR2 is SNEGSKA (reference sequence). CDR3 length equals 12 residues. The V gene lost 7 bases and the J gene lost 1 base, with 10 bases spanning the gap. DNA of the CDR3: TGCAGTGTACCCTATATTAACTATGGCTACACCTTC. It specifies CSVPYINYGYTF.

This clonotype occurred a few times. The V and J genes are TRBV3-1 and TRBJ1-2; tentative D call: TRBD1 (5 bases). The V and J ends lost 1 base and 6 bases respectively, with 9 bases between them. Looked up from germline, CDR1 is LGHDT and CDR2 is YNNKEL (reference sequence). The CDR3 runs 13 residues. The CDR3 region has the DNA TGTGCCAGCAGCCAAGGCCTGGGGGATGGCTACACCTTC. This gives the protein CASSQGLGDGYTF.

This clonotype has only a few counts. The V gene is TRBV9, the J gene TRBJ2-1; D ambiguous. The CDR3 consists of 13 residues. CDR1 is SGDLS and CDR2 is YYNGEE in the germline V gene. Trimming took off 0 bases at V and 8 bases at J, with 9 bases between the two ends. The CDR3 nucleotides read TGTGCCAGCAGCGTAGTACATGACCATGAGCAGTTCTTC. Its protein is CASSVVHDHEQFF. The whole variable domain, filled in from reference TRBV9 and TRBJ2-1, reads DSGVTQTPKHLITATGQRVTLRCSPRSGDLSVYWYQQSLDQGLQFLIQYYNGEERAKGNILERFSAQQFPDLHSELNLSSLELGDSALYFCASSVVHDHEQFFGPGTRLTVL.

This clonotype turned up a few times. This sequence joins TRBV20-1 and TRBJ1-6; 12 nucleotides match TRBD1. V lost 5 bases to trimming and J lost 9 bases; unmatched junction nucleotides: 5. CDR3 length equals 14 residues. Germline lookup yields CDR1 DFQATT and CDR2 SNEGSKA (reference sequence). The CDR3 here is CSASPGQGASPLHF. CDR3 nucleotide sequence: TGCAGTGCTTCACCGGGACAGGGGGCTTCACCCCTCCACTTT.

In this sample, this clonotype turned up a few times. This chain links TRBV6-1 with TRBJ1-1, with D possibly TRBD1 on 5 matching bases. Per the germline V gene, CDR1 is MNHNS and CDR2 is SASEGT. The CDR3 loop spans 15 amino acids. Trimming stripped 6 bases from V and 4 bases from J, with 18 bases between. CDR3 coding DNA: TGTGCCAGCAGCCTCAGGGTTTCGGGTTCCACTGAAGCTTTCTTT. It translates to CASSLRVSGSTEAFF.

This clonotype occurred a few times. J is TRBJ1-6 and V is TRBV10-2; possibly TRBD1 for D (5 bases). CDR1 and CDR2 (germline): WSHSY, SAAADI. Trimming took 1 base from V and 13 from J, leaving 11 bases between them. The CDR3 extends over 13 amino acids. CDR3 sequence: CASSEYRQSPLHF. CDR3 in DNA: TGCGCCAGCAGTGAGTACAGGCAGTCGCCCCTCCACTTT.

This chain uses TRBV29-1 with TRBJ1-5; D perhaps matches TRBD1 (5 bases). The CDR3 contains 14 residues. V lost 6 bases and J 2 bases, leaving 14 bases between the germline ends. The V gene's germline CDR1 is SQVTM and CDR2 ANQGSEA. The CDR3 region has the DNA TGCAGCGTCCAAGGGGATTCGGGCAATCAGCCCCAGCATTTT. The encoded protein is CSVQGDSGNQPQHF.

CDR3 sequence reads: CASSLSGSFPNQPQHF. CDR3 coding DNA: TGTGCCAGCAGTTTAAGCGGCAGTTTCCCCAATCAGCCCCAGCATTTT. V usage is TRBV27 and J usage is TRBJ1-5; D is unclear. The CDR3 runs 16 residues. The germline CDR1 and CDR2 sequences are MNHEY and SMNVEV (reference sequence). With 2 bases removed from V and 3 bases from J, the gap between germline ends came to 14 bases.

This clonotype showed up just a few times. V is TRBV29-1 and J is TRBJ2-1; 9 bases align to TRBD2. V shed 6 bases and J 7 bases; nucleotides not matched to a gene: 4. This CDR3 has 12 residues. The germline CDR1 and CDR2 sequences are SQVTM and ANQGSEA. CDR3 sequence: CSVRLAANEQFF. CDR3 coding DNA: TGCAGCGTGCGACTAGCGGCGAATGAGCAGTTCTTC.

This clonotype was seen a few times. This chain connects TRBV12-3 or TRBV12-4 to TRBJ2-3; no firm D call. CDR3 length: 15 residues. Trimming stripped 6 bases from V and 3 bases from J, with 16 bases between. CDR3 nucleotides: TGTGCCAGCAGACCAAGGGTCCCCATAACAGATACGCAGTATTTT. This encodes CASRPRVPITDTQYF.

This clonotype showed up just a few times. The J gene is TRBJ2-1, the V gene TRBV5-1; 9 bases are shared with TRBD1. Losses at the gene ends were 4 bases for V and 8 bases for J; bases not matched to a gene: 10. The CDR3 contains 15 residues. Germline-derived CDR1 and CDR2 are SGHRS and YFSETQ. This chain's CDR3 is CASSPGTGTWHEQFF. CDR3 in DNA: TGCGCCAGCAGCCCCGGGACAGGGACTTGGCATGAGCAGTTCTTC.

This clonotype was seen ten or more times. Written as DNA, the CDR3 is TGCAGCGCACAGGGATCGGGATACGAGCAGTACTTC. Its translation: CSAQGSGYEQYF. The V and J genes are TRBV29-1 and TRBJ2-7; the D gene is possibly TRBD1 (6 bases). Between the trimmed V and J ends, which lost 7 bases and 4 bases, there was a span of 14 bases. CDR1 and CDR2 (germline): SQVTM, ANQGSEA. The CDR3 contains 12 residues.

This clonotype was seen once. V usage is TRBV12-3 or TRBV12-4 and J usage is TRBJ2-1, with TRBD2 matching 11 bases. The CDR3 totals 16 residues. With V trimmed by 4 bases and J by 6 bases, 8 bases remained unmatched. The CDR3 loop is CASSSSTSGIGNEQFF. Here the CDR3 DNA reads TGTGCCAGCAGTTCCTCGACTAGCGGGATCGGCAATGAGCAGTTCTTC.

The V and J genes are TRBV10-3 and TRBJ1-1, with 9 nucleotides matching TRBD1. CDR1 is ENHRY, CDR2 SYGVKD, per germline. Trimming took 2 bases from V and 4 from J; bases not matched to a gene: 2. The CDR3 is made up of 14 amino acids. The CDR3 spells CAISEPGQGTEAFF. In DNA form, the CDR3 reads TGTGCCATCAGTGAGCCGGGACAGGGCACTGAAGCTTTCTTT.

This clonotype was counted a few times. The chain joins TRBV28 to TRBJ2-7, with a tentative D call TRBD2 (6 bases). With 2 bases removed from V and 1 base from J, the gap between germline ends came to 9 bases. The CDR3 length is 14 residues. Germline assignment: CDR1 MDHEN and CDR2 SYDVKM. Here the CDR3 reads CASSLEEGSYEQYF. CDR3 bases: TGTGCCAGCAGTTTAGAGGAGGGATCCTACGAGCAGTACTTC.

In this sample, this clonotype turned up a few times. The chain uses TRBV20-1 and TRBJ2-1; D not certain. The CDR3 is 14 amino acids. Germline CDR1 is DFQATT and CDR2 is SNEGSKA (reference sequence). Trimming pared 5 bases from V and 0 bases from J, leaving 11 bases between. CDR3 DNA: TGCAGTGCTTTCGGAGTTCCCTCCTACAATGAGCAGTTCTTC. This translates into CSAFGVPSYNEQFF.

This clonotype was observed a few times. J is TRBJ1-5 and V is TRBV20-1; 9 nucleotides match TRBD1. With 5 bases clipped from V and 9 bases from J, the junction kept 11 bases outside the gene matches. This CDR3 has 14 residues. Per germline, CDR1 DFQATT and CDR2 SNEGSKA (reference sequence). The CDR3 loop reads CSADLGTGQWPQHF. DNA for the CDR3: TGCAGTGCTGACCTTGGGACAGGGCAATGGCCCCAGCATTTT.

This clonotype was observed a few times. This chain joins TRBV7-2 and TRBJ2-7; 7 bases align to TRBD1. This CDR3 has 13 amino acids. The J segment lost 0 bases and the V segment lost 7 bases, leaving 3 bases of the junction unmatched. The germline CDR1 and CDR2 sequences are SGHTA and FQGNSA. CDR3 amino acids: CASTWDSSYEQYF. The CDR3 coding sequence is TGTGCCAGCACCTGGGACAGCTCCTACGAGCAGTACTTC.

There are a few counts of this clonotype. The gene calls are TRBV10-3 and TRBJ2-1; 14 bases match TRBD2. CDR3 length equals 14 residues. V shed 11 bases, J shed 6 bases, and the junction held 6 bases outside the gene matches. Germline V lookup: CDR1 ENHRY, CDR2 SYGVKD. CDR3 coding DNA: TGTGCCCTCGGACTAGCGGGAGGCGGCAATGAGCAGTTCTTC. Protein sequence: CALGLAGGGNEQFF.

The chain recombines TRBV12-3 or TRBV12-4 with TRBJ1-3; no clear D. Trimming took 10 bases from V and 2 from J, leaving 12 bases between them. CDR3 size: 13 residues. The CDR3 region has the DNA TGTGCCACCACGAGCCTAACTGGAAACACCATATATTTT. This sequence encodes CATTSLTGNTIYF.

This clonotype was recorded a few times. This chain links TRBV10-3 with TRBJ2-7, with D maybe TRBD1 (5 bases). Germline values: CDR1 ENHRY, CDR2 SYGVKD. This CDR3 comprises 14 residues. V lost 11 bases and J 3 bases, leaving 20 bases between the germline ends. The CDR3 nucleotides are TGTGCCTCCTCCCAGGGTCCCCTCGGCTACGAGCAGTACTTC. Encoded protein: CASSQGPLGYEQYF.

CDR3 sequence: CASSWISTDTQYF. The CDR3, as DNA: TGCGCCAGCAGCTGGATTAGCACAGATACGCAGTATTTT. This chain links TRBV5-1 with TRBJ2-3, with no clear D. The CDR3 contains 13 residues. V lost 3 bases to trimming and J lost 0 bases, with 5 bases between them. The germline gives CDR1 SGHRS, CDR2 YFSETQ.

The chain employs TRBV24-1 and TRBJ2-1, with 9 bases identical to TRBD2. After removal of 6 bases from V and 2 bases from J, the junction contained 10 bases not matched to a gene. The CDR3 consists of 17 residues. Germline V gene sequence: CDR1 KGHDR, CDR2 SFDVKD. The CDR3 reads CATSNKPGLAAYNEQFF. The CDR3 DNA sequence: TGTGCCACCAGTAACAAACCGGGACTAGCAGCCTACAATGAGCAGTTCTTC.

This clonotype was counted a few times. The rearrangement uses TRBV6-5 and TRBJ2-2; 7 nucleotides line up with TRBD2. Germline CDR1 MNHEY, CDR2 SVGAGI. The ends lost 0 bases at V and 7 bases at J; junction bases unmatched: 5. CDR3 size: 15 residues. In DNA, the CDR3 is TGTGCCAGCAGTTACTCGACTAGCTACCGCGGGGAGCTGTTTTTT. It translates to CASSYSTSYRGELFF.

This chain uses TRBV5-1 with TRBJ1-4; no reliable D call. Per the germline V gene, CDR1 is SGHRS and CDR2 is YFSETQ. The CDR3 consists of 14 residues. V was clipped by 3 bases and J by 7 bases, with 13 bases between them. The CDR3 protein is CASSSRESSEKLFF. CDR3 coding DNA: TGCGCCAGCAGCTCCCGGGAGAGCAGTGAAAAACTGTTTTTT. Full variable domain (missing parts from reference TRBV5-1 and TRBJ1-4): KAGVTQTPRYLIKTRGQQVTLSCSPISGHRSVSWYQQTPGQGLQFLFEYFSETQRNKGNFPGRFSGRQFSNSRSEMNVSTLELGDSALYLCASSSRESSEKLFFGSGTQLSVL.

V and J are TRBV6-2 or TRBV6-3 and TRBJ1-1, with a possible D match to TRBD1 (6 bases). This CDR3 is built from 15 residues. Trimming cost V 2 bases and J 3 bases, with 13 bases left between them. Per the germline V gene, CDR1 is MNHEY and CDR2 is SVGEGT. The DNA of the CDR3 is TGTGCCAGCAGTTACGGAGCAGGGGTGTACACTGAAGCTTTCTTT. Amino acids: CASSYGAGVYTEAFF.